These 15 T cell receptor beta chains came from one sample sequenced in a study of blood T cell repertoires in COVID-19. TCRdb keeps only in-frame clones here, not all; method: immunoSEQ multiplex PCR. The sample includes about 140,000 clones, roughly 80% of them seen just once. Source material: peripheral blood. Source of these receptors: a man between 45 and 60 years old with acute or convalescent COVID-19.

The CDR3 coding sequence is TGTGCCAGCAGTTACCTCCAGGGCGACTATGGCTACACCTTC. The encoded protein is CASSYLQGDYGYTF. This chain joins TRBV2 and TRBJ1-2; a weak D match, TRBD1 (5 bases). The germline CDR1 and CDR2 sequences are SNHLY and FYNNEI. This CDR3 is 14 amino acids long. Trimming took off 5 bases at V and 3 bases at J, with 13 bases between the two ends.

This chain links TRBV19 with TRBJ1-1; 9 bases are a match to TRBD1. The CDR3 covers 16 residues. Trimming cost V 6 bases and J 1 base; bases outside gene matches: 9. Germline assignment: CDR1 LNHDA and CDR2 SQIVND (reference sequence). In DNA, the CDR3 is TGTGCCAGTAGCCCTTTGGGACAGGGCAAGAACACTGAAGCTTTCTTT. This codes for CASSPLGQGKNTEAFF.

The V call is TRBV9, the J call TRBJ1-2, with 11 nucleotides matching TRBD1. The CDR3 has 16 residues. Germline V gene data show CDR1 as SGDLS and CDR2 as YYNGEE. Losses at the gene ends were 0 bases for V and 3 bases for J; bases not matched to a gene: 4. CDR3 amino acids: CASSVGRTGGYYGYTF. The CDR3 DNA sequence: TGTGCCAGCAGCGTAGGGCGGACAGGGGGCTACTATGGCTACACCTTC.

The J gene is TRBJ2-5, the V gene TRBV12-1; TRBD1, as called in the table, went unchecked against the DNA. TRBV12-1 is noted as a pseudogene. CDR3 length equals 14 residues. The DNA of the CDR3 is TGTGCCAGCAGCGGGACAGGGGAGGTCAAGACCCAGTACTTC. This translates into CASSGTGEVKTQYF.

Only a few counts were recorded for this clone. This chain uses TRBV7-8 with TRBJ2-7; 9 bases are shared with TRBD2. Per the germline V gene, CDR1 is SGHVS and CDR2 is FQNEAQ. V trimming: 5 bases; J trimming: 4 bases; junction bases outside the gene matches: 15. This CDR3 is built from 17 residues. In DNA, the CDR3 is TGTGCCAGCAGCCTACCACCCCGACTAGCGGTTGGTTACGAGCAGTACTTC. Translated, it gives CASSLPPRLAVGYEQYF. The entire variable domain, with the rest obtained from reference TRBV7-8 and TRBJ2-7, is as follows: GAGVSQSPRYKVAKRGQDVALRCDPISGHVSLFWYQQALGQGPEFLTYFQNEAQLDKSGLPSDRFFAERPEGSVSTLKIQRTQQEDSAVYLCASSLPPRLAVGYEQYFGPGTRLTVT.

This chain links TRBV6-5 with TRBJ1-1; possible D gene TRBD1, 6 bases. Germline loops: CDR1 MNHEY, CDR2 SVGAGI. The length of the CDR3 is 13 residues. With 6 bases removed from V and 0 bases from J, the gap between germline ends came to 8 bases. The CDR3: CASRRTVNTEAFF. The CDR3 DNA follows: TGTGCCAGCAGAAGGACAGTGAACACTGAAGCTTTCTTT.

Comments on this clone: Other nucleotide sequences in the sample specify the same CDR3. The rearrangement uses TRBV5-1 and TRBJ1-4; TRBD1 agrees at 8 bases. The germline V gene has CDR1 SGHRS and CDR2 YFSETQ. CDR3 size: 15 residues. The junction had 2 bases not matched to a gene; V was cut back by 4 bases and J by 0 bases. The CDR3 here is CASSPQGATNEKLFF. The CDR3 nucleotides read TGCGCCAGCAGCCCACAGGGGGCAACTAATGAAAAACTGTTTTTT.

The chain joins TRBV7-2 to TRBJ2-1; 13 bases align to TRBD2. The V gene's germline CDR1 is SGHTA and CDR2 FQGNSA. The CDR3 has 16 amino acids. V shed 5 bases, J shed 1 base, and the junction held 2 bases outside the gene matches. CDR3 residues: CASSLGLAGSYNEQFF. The CDR3 DNA sequence: TGTGCCAGCAGCCTGGGACTAGCGGGATCCTACAATGAGCAGTTCTTC.

This chain joins TRBV27 and TRBJ1-6; unclear D gene. The ends were cut back, 3 bases at V and 0 bases at J, with 6 bases in the middle. This CDR3 is 15 amino acids long. Germline CDR1 and CDR2: MNHEY and SMNVEV (reference sequence). CDR3 DNA sequence: TGTGCCAGCAGTTTCCTCAGCTCCTATAATTCACCCCTCCACTTT. It yields the protein CASSFLSSYNSPLHF.

The chain has TRBV6-5 and TRBJ1-2; 9 positions agree with TRBD1. CDR1 and CDR2 from the germline V gene are MNHEY and SVGAGI. V was clipped by 6 bases and J by 8 bases; unmatched bases: 10. This CDR3 has 14 residues. In DNA form, the CDR3 reads TGTGCCAGCAGACTTCCGGGACAGGGAGTCGGCTACACCTTC. Translation: CASRLPGQGVGYTF.

This clone has a handful of counts. The chain is built from TRBV1 and TRBJ2-7; no DNA check was done on the table's D call, TRBD2. TRBV1 is recorded as a pseudogene. The length of the CDR3 is 14 residues. The CDR3 DNA is TGCACCAGCAGTAGCGGGGAGGGGGCCTACGAGCAGTACGTC. Translated: CTSSSGEGAYEQYV.

This sequence joins TRBV24-1 and TRBJ2-3, with D possibly being TRBD1 (6 bases). V shed 4 bases and J shed 2 bases, with 12 bases lying between them. Germline V gene data show CDR1 as KGHDR and CDR2 as SFDVKD. This CDR3 comprises 15 residues. CDR3: CATSEEQGPTDTQYF. CDR3 nucleotide sequence: TGTGCCACCAGTGAGGAACAGGGACCCACAGATACGCAGTATTTT.

V is TRBV9 and J is TRBJ2-6, with D perhaps TRBD1 (7 bases). Trimming stripped 5 bases from V and 1 base from J, with 10 bases between. CDR3 length: 15 residues. Per germline, CDR1 SGDLS and CDR2 YYNGEE. CDR3 region: CASRSGGSGANVLTF. In DNA, the CDR3 is TGTGCCAGCAGATCAGGGGGGTCTGGGGCCAACGTCCTGACTTTC. Full variable domain (outside the CDR3, taken from reference TRBV9 and TRBJ2-6): DSGVTQTPKHLITATGQRVTLRCSPRSGDLSVYWYQQSLDQGLQFLIQYYNGEERAKGNILERFSAQQFPDLHSELNLSSLELGDSALYFCASRSGGSGANVLTFGAGSRLTVL.

This clone was observed once. This chain uses TRBV5-5 with TRBJ2-3; 12 bases fit TRBD2. Germline V CDR1 and CDR2: SGHKS, YYEKEE (reference sequence). V trimming: 4 bases; J trimming: 0 bases; junction bases outside the gene matches: 9. This CDR3 spans 18 amino acids. The CDR3 reads CASSVRLAGGHSTDTQYF. The CDR3 DNA follows: TGTGCCAGCAGCGTGAGGCTAGCGGGGGGGCATAGCACAGATACGCAGTATTTT.

The V call is TRBV24-1, the J call TRBJ2-1; tentative D call: TRBD2 (5 bases). Trimming pared 3 bases from V and 5 bases from J, leaving 10 bases between. The CDR3 is 14 amino acids. CDR1 KGHDR and CDR2 SFDVKD come from the germline V gene. The CDR3 here is CATSDGGKNNEQFF. Here the CDR3 DNA reads TGTGCCACCAGTGATGGAGGTAAAAACAATGAGCAGTTCTTC.